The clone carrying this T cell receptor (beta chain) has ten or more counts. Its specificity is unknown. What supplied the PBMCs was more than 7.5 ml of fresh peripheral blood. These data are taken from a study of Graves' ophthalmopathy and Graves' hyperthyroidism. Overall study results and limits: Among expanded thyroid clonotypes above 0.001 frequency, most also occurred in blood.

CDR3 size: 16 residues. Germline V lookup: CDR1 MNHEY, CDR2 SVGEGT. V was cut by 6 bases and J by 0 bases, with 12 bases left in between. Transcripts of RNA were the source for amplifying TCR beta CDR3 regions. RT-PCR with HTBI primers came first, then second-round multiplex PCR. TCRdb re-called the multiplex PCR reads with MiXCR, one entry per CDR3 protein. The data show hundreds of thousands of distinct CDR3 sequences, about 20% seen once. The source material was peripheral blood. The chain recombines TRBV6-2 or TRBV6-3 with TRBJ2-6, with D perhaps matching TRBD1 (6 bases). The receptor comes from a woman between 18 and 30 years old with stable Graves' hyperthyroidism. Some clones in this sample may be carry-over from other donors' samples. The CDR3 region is CASSKSGDSGANVLTF. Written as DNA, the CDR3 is TGTGCCAGCAGCAAGTCAGGGGACTCTGGGGCCAACGTCCTGACTTTC.